This T cell receptor beta chain was sequenced during a study of T cell repertoires in cytomegalovirus infection. One entry per CDR3 protein, called by TCRdb with MiXCR from the reads. The sample lists around 290,000 distinct CDR3 sequences; around 25% were seen once. This clonotype has just a few counts. The CDR3 covers 14 residues. V gave up 3 bases and J gave up 3 bases, with 12 bases separating them. CDR1 and CDR2 (germline): SGHTA, FQGNSA. The source material was PBMCs. The clonotype was recovered from a human donor in good health (CMV status not recorded). Some clones in this sample may be carry-over from other donors' samples. The V gene is TRBV7-2, the J gene TRBJ2-7; the D is unclear. The CDR3 bases are TGTGCCAGCAGCTTTATCCGGGCTGGCTACGAGCAGTACTTC. It specifies CASSFIRAGYEQYF.